This T cell receptor (beta chain) was captured by sequencing in a study of blood T cell repertoires in COVID-19 (dated by TCRdb to 2020 to 2021). Regarding the complete study: Samples covering the acute and convalescent phases of COVID-19 were provided by collaborators in the United States, Italy and Spain. Deeply sampled blood TCRbeta repertoires from subjects exposed to, actively infected with, or recovered from COVID-19 were included in the dataset. The material from the prospective study consisted of cDNA or gDNA derived from T cells, B-cell-depleted T cells, or PBMCs. The samples were drawn from two sources: the first 160 participants of the ongoing ImmuneRACE study, and some 1,300 subjects contributed by 6 global collaborators. Where available, HLA class I and class II types were obtained from metadata supplied by the sample provider rather than from assay-based typing. The sample metadata nearly always contained a de-identified subject ID, COVID-19 status, age in years and sex. The repertoires were released in a freely available public database meant as a resource for research on the immune response to SARS-CoV-2. Overall study outcomes, separate from this receptor: How much clinical and demographic metadata was included differed by source and by participant, and the metadata was provided uncurated.

To note about this clone: This receptor's antigen is unknown. Base qualities are not at hand, and no much larger clone is one base apart.

CDR1 PRHDT and CDR2 FYEKMQ are derived from the germline V gene (reference sequence). From cysteine to phenylalanine, the CDR3 is 12 amino acids long. Just the 36-base CDR3 DNA is kept, in frame starting at base 1. V and J are truncated by 0 bases and 5 bases respectively, leaving an intervening sequence of 4 bases. The immunoSEQ Assay, a bias-controlled multiplex PCR, was used to amplify TCRbeta CDR3 regions from genomic DNA. The authors' analysis ran thus. The number of nucleated cells in each sample was estimated from the amplification of reference gene primers within the assay. To quantify the absolute abundance of each unique TCRbeta CDR3 rearrangement, sequence reads were collapsed and filtered. For each sample, productive Simpson clonality was calculated as the square root of Simpson's diversity index over productive rearrangements. TCRdb obtained this table from immuneACCESS and retained in-frame rearrangements with V and J assigned. These tables miss some clones; where compared with another copy, unresolved V genes account for less than half of the shortfall, and the remainder is unexplained. The V and J calls and clone size come from that table; D and trimming were worked out from the DNA. This sample lists about 210,000 clones; 90% to 95% were detected once. The top ten clones comprise approximately 1.2% of the sample.

Collaborating institutions collected whole blood in K2EDTA tubes following their own protocols. For TCRbeta analysis, collaborators shipped samples in one of three forms: frozen whole blood, isolated PBMCs, or DNA extracted from either of those sample types. This sequence uses TRBV13 and TRBJ2-5, with the D gene not confidently named. The clonotype was recovered from a man aged 30-40 years with acute or convalescent COVID-19. Sequencing used peripheral blood. The DNA sequence follows: TGTGCCAGCAGCTTAGGCCAGGAGACCCAGTACTTC. Its protein product is CASSLGQETQYF.